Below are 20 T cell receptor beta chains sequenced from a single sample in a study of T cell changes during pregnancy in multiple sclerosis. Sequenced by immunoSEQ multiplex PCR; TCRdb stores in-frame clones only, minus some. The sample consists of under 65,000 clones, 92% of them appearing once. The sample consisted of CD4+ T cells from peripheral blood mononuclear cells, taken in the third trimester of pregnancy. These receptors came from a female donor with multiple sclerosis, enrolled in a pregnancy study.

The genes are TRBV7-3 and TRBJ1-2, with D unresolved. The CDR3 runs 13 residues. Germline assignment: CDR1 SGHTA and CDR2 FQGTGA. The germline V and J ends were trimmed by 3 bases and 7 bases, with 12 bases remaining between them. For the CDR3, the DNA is TGTGCCAGCAGCTTGAAGATGGAGTCTGGCTACACCTTC. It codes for CASSLKMESGYTF.

CDR3 amino acids: CASSPSSLRVDTQYF. CDR3 nucleotides: TGTGCCAGTAGTCCTTCCTCCCTCAGGGTAGATACGCAGTATTTT. The chain joins TRBV19 to TRBJ2-3, with D tentatively TRBD1 (5 bases). CDR3 length equals 15 residues. CDR1 and CDR2 (germline): LNHDA, SQIVND (reference sequence). The V end lost 5 bases, the J end lost 5 bases, and 17 bases lay between the germline ends.

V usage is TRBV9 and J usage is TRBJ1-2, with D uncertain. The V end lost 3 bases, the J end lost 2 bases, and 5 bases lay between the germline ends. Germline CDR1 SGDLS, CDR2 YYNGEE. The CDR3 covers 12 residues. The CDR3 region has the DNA TGTGCCAGCAGCGCCGCGAACTATGGCTACACCTTC. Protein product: CASSAANYGYTF. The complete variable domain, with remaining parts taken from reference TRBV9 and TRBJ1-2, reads DSGVTQTPKHLITATGQRVTLRCSPRSGDLSVYWYQQSLDQGLQFLIQYYNGEERAKGNILERFSAQQFPDLHSELNLSSLELGDSALYFCASSAANYGYTFGSGTRLTVV.

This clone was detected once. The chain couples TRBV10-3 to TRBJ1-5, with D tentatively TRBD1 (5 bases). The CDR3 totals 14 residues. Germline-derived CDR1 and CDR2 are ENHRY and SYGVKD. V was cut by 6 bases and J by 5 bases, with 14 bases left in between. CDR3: CAISQHGGDQPQHF. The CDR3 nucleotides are TGTGCCATCAGCCAACATGGGGGGGATCAGCCCCAGCATTTT.

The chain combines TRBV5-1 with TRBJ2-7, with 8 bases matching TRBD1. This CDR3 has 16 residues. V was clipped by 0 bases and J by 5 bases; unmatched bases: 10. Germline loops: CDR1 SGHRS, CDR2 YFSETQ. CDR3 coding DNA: TGCGCCAGCAGCTTGGTCGGGGCAGGGGGCGGGAACGAGCAGTACTTC. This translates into CASSLVGAGGGNEQYF.

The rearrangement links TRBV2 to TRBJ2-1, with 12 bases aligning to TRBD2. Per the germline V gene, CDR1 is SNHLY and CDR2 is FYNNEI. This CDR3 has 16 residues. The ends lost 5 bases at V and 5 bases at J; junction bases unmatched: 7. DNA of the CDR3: TGTGCCAGCAGTTTGGGCCTAGCGGGGGGGGACAATGAGCAGTTCTTC. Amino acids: CASSLGLAGGDNEQFF.

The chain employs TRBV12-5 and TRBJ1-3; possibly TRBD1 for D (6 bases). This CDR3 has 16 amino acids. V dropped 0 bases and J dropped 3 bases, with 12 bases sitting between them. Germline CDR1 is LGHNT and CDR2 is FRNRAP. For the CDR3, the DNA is TGTGCTAGTGGTTTGGTACTGGGGGCGGGTGGAAACACCATATATTTT. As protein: CASGLVLGAGGNTIYF.

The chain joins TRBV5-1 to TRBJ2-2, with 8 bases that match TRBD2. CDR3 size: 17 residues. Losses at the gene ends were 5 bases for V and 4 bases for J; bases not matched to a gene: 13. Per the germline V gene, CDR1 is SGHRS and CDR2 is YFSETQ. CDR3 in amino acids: CASSRNPGLGVTGELFF. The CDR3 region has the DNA TGCGCCAGCAGTCGAAACCCGGGACTAGGGGTCACCGGGGAGCTGTTTTTT. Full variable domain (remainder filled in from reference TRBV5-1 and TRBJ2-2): KAGVTQTPRYLIKTRGQQVTLSCSPISGHRSVSWYQQTPGQGLQFLFEYFSETQRNKGNFPGRFSGRQFSNSRSEMNVSTLELGDSALYLCASSRNPGLGVTGELFFGEGSRLTVL.

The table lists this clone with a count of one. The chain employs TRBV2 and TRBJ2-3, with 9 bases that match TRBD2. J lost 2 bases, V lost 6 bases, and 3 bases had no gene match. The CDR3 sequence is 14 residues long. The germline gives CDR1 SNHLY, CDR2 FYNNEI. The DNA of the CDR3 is TGTGCCAGCAGGAAGCGGGGGGTCACAGATACGCAGTATTTT. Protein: CASRKRGVTDTQYF.

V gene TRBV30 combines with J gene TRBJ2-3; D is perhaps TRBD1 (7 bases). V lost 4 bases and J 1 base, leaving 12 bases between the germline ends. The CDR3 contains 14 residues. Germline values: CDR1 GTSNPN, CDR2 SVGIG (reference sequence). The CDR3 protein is CAWKGGTGTDTQYF. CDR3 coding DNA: TGTGCCTGGAAAGGGGGGACAGGCACAGATACGCAGTATTTT.

The CDR3 bases are TGTGCCAGCAGCTTGAAGGGGCCGGGTTTCTACGAGCAGTACTTC. Translating it yields CASSLKGPGFYEQYF. The J gene is TRBJ2-7, the V gene TRBV5-8; a weak D match, TRBD1 (5 bases). V was trimmed by 1 base and J by 3 bases, leaving 14 bases between them. This CDR3 spans 15 amino acids. CDR1 is SGHTS and CDR2 is YDEGEE in the germline V gene.

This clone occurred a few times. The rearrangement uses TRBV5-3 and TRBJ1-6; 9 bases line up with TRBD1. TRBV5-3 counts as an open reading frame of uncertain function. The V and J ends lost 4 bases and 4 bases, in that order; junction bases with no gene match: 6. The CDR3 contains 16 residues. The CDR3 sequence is CARSHRGHRYNSPLHF. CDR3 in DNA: TGTGCCAGAAGCCACAGGGGGCATAGGTATAATTCACCCCTCCACTTT.

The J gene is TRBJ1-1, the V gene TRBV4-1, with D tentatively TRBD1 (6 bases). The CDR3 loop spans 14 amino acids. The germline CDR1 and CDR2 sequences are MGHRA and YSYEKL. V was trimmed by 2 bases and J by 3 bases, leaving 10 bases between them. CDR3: CASSQPQGYTEAFF. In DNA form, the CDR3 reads TGCGCCAGCAGCCAACCGCAGGGGTACACTGAAGCTTTCTTT.

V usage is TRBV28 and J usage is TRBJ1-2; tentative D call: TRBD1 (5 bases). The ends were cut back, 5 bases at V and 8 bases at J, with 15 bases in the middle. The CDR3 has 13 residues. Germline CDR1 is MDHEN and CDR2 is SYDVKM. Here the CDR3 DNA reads TGTGCCAGCAGTCATGGGGGGTCTTGGGGCTACACCTTC. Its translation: CASSHGGSWGYTF.

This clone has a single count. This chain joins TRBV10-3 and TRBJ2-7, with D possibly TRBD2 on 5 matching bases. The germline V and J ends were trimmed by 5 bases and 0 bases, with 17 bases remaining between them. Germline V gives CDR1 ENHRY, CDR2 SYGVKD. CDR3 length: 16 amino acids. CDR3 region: CAISWSPPGSSYEQYF. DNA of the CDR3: TGTGCCATCAGTTGGAGTCCGCCGGGGTCCTCCTACGAGCAGTACTTC.

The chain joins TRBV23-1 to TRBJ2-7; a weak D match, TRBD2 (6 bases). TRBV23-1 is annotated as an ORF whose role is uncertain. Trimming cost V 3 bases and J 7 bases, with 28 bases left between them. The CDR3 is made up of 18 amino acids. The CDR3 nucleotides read TGCGCCAGCAGTCAGACATTGAAGGGACTCCGGATCGATGGGGAGCAGTACTTC. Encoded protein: CASSQTLKGLRIDGEQYF.

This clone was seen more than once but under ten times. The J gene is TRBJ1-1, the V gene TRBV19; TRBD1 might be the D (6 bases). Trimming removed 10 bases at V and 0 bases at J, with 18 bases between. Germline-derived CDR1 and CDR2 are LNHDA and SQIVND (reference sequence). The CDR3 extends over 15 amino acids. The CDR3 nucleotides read TGTGCCACTCTATCGACAGGTGGATTGAACACTGAAGCTTTCTTT. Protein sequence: CATLSTGGLNTEAFF.

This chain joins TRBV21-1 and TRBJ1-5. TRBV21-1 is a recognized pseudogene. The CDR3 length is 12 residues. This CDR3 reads CASAGSNQPQHF. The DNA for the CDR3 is TGTGCCAGTGCGGGGAGCAATCAGCCCCAGCATTTT.

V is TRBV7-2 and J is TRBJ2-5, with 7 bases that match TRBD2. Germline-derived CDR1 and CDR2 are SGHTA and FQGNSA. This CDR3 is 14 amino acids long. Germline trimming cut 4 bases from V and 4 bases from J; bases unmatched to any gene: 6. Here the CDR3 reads CASSWGGSGETQYF. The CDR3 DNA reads TGTGCCAGCAGCTGGGGGGGGTCGGGAGAGACCCAGTACTTC.

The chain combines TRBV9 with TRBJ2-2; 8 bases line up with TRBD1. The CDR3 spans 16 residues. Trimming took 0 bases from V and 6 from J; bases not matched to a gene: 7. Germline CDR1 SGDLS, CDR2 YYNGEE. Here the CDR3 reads CASSVVARGRSGELFF. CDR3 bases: TGTGCCAGCAGCGTAGTAGCCAGGGGGCGTTCCGGGGAGCTGTTTTTT.